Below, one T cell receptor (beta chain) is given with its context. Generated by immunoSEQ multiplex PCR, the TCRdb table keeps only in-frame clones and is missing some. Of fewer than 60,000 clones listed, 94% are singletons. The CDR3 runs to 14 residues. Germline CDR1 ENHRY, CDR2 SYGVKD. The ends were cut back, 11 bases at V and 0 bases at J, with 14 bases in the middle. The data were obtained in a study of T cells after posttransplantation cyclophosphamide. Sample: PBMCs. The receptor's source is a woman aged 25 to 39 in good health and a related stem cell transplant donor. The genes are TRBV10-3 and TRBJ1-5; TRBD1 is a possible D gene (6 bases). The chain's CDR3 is CASAGVNSNQPQHF. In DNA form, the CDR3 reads TGTGCCTCCGCAGGGGTGAATAGCAATCAGCCCCAGCATTTT.